This record covers a single TCR beta chain. This receptor's antigen is unknown. Base-call qualities are not available, and no considerably larger clone is one nucleotide away. The method was the immunoSEQ multiplex PCR assay. The TR loci underwent multiplexed PCR amplification, with J gene segments targeted by reverse primers and V gene segments targeted by forward primers. The amplified CDR3 regions were sequenced using the Illumina HiSeq System. On the authors' methods: Closely related reads were merged with a nearest-neighbour algorithm so that PCR and sequencing errors were removed and data were collapsed into unique sequences. Repertoires were summarised by clonality and by T cell density, defined as TR molecules per amount of genomic DNA input. CDR3 amino acid sequences present in at least 80% of unsorted samples were defined as public TRs, and these public TRs were then tested for differential abundance between coeliac and control samples. Differences in clonality and density between disease groups were tested by Kruskal-Wallis tests, followed by Dunn post-tests. As stored in TCRdb, this immuneACCESS dataset retains in-frame rearrangements with V and J assigned. A fraction of the clones does not appear; measured against another copy, unresolved V genes explain less than half of the discrepancy, and the remainder lacks a known reason. V and J calls and clone size are copied from that table; D and trimming were computed from the DNA. The sample table records around 3,000 clones; 45% to 55% of these occur just once. The ten largest clones represent roughly 11% of the sample.

Aliquots of approximately 500,000 cells were frozen in DMSO/FBS in liquid nitrogen, and one aliquot per fraction was used for sequencing. Every one of the 30 patients in the study had endoscopy and a small intestinal biopsy. To release intraepithelial cells, biopsies were stirred for one hour at 37 degrees C in RPMI with EGTA, MgCl2 and 1% FBS. Genomic DNA was extracted from frozen unsorted cell fractions using the Qiagen DNeasy blood extraction kit. The data are from a study of coeliac disease (dated by TCRdb to between 2020 and 2023). Turning to the overall study: Each coeliac patient fell into one of three classes: newly diagnosed active disease, refractory coeliac disease type I, or disease kept under control by a gluten-free diet. TRB sequencing was successfully performed on samples from roughly 30 subjects, among which about two dozen paired bulk unsorted intraepithelial and lamina propria cell samples were included. The aim was to characterise TR repertoires of small intestinal T cells in active, refractory type I and gluten-free-diet-treated coeliac disease. Next-generation sequencing of rearranged TRB and TRG CDR3 regions was used on small intestinal lymphocyte fractions taken from coeliac and non-coeliac patients. Refractory coeliac disease type I was defined by the absence of response to a gluten-free diet for more than 12 months, together with immunophenotypically normal intraepithelial cells. A total of some 30 patients were included in the full study, of whom around 22 had serologically confirmed coeliac disease and 8 were controls with non-small intestinal disorders.

The full study reports these points: The authors considered the approach unsuitable for unbiased detection of gliadin-specific T cells, which are scarce and rarely shared between patients. TRB repertoires were mostly private, with most amino acid sequences found in only one sample, and V-gene usage showed no significant difference between disease groups. Separating intraepithelial cells from lamina propria cells did not give high-purity fractions, so cross-contamination between the two compartments may have occurred. Active coeliac intraepithelial and lamina propria samples had lower TRB and TRG repertoire clonality than controls, suggesting that diverse T cells were recruited.

This receptor was taken from a woman in her 70s with celiac disease. Sequencing was done on a sample of intraepithelial lymphocytes from the gut. The cell subset or site label on this specimen signifies: intraepithelial cell (IEC) fraction of small intestinal biopsy.

The DNA reads TGTGCCTGGTCCCGGGACAGGGGGCTCGGTGAGCAGTTCTTC. Its translation reads: CAWSRDRGLGEQFF. The chain couples TRBV30 to TRBJ2-1; a stretch of 12 junction bases matches TRBD1. As encoded in the germline V gene (reference sequence), CDR1 is GTSNPN while CDR2 is SVGIG. The germline V and J ends show losses of 5 bases and 9 bases respectively, and no gene match explains 8 bases of the junction. The CDR3 goes from the cysteine to the phenylalanine over 14 residues. Only CDR3 DNA remains: 42 bases, in frame from the first base.